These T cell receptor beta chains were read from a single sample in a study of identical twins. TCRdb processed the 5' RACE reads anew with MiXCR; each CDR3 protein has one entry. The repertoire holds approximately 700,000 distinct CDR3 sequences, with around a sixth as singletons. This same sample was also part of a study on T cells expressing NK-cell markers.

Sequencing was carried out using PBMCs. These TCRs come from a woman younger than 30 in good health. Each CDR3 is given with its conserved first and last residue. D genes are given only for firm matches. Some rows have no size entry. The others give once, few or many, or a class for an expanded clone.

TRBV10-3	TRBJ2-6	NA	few	TGTGCCATCAGTGCCCCCTCTGGGGCCAACGTCCTGACTTTC	CAISAPSGANVLTF
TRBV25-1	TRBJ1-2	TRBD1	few	TGTGCCAGCATCGAAAGGGACAGGGAAGGGGATGGCTACACCTTC	CASIERDREGDGYTF
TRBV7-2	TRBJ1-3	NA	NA	TGTGCCAGCAGCTTAGCGCCGCCAGAGGCTGGAAACACCATATATTTT	CASSLAPPEAGNTIYF
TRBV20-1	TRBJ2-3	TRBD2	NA	TGCAGTGCTAGTCGACTAGCGGGGGGACCAGATACGCAGTATTTT	CSASRLAGGPDTQYF
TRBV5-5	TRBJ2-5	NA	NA	TGTGCCAGCAACCGACAGGATGCAAGAGAGACCCAGTACTTC	CASNRQDARETQYF
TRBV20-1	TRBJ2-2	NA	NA	TGCAGTGCCAGCCCCCCCACAGGGTCCAGGGCCACCGGGGAGCTGTTTTTT	CSASPPTGSRATGELFF
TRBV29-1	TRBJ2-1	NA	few	TGCAGCGTCCCGGGGACGGGTCCTAACTCCTACAATGAGCAGTTCTTC	CSVPGTGPNSYNEQFF
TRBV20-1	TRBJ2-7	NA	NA	TGCAGTGCTGACATAGGGGACCTTGACGAGCAGTACTTC	CSADIGDLDEQYF
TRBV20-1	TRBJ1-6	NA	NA	TGCAGTGCTAGTTTGGGGACGGGGGGATCACCCCTCCACTTT	CSASLGTGGSPLHF
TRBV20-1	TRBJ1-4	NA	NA	TGCAGTGCTAGATCCGGCTATAATGAAAAACTGTTTTTT	CSARSGYNEKLFF
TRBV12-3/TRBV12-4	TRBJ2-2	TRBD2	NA	TGTGCCAGCAGGTCAAGCGGGGTATACACCGCCGGGGAGCTGTTTTTT	CASRSSGVYTAGELFF
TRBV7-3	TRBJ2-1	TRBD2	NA	TGTGCCAGCAGCCCCAACGGGGCTAGCGGGGGAGTTTACAATGAGCAGTTCTTC	CASSPNGASGGVYNEQFF
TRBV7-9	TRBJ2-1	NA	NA	TGTGCCAGCAACGACAGAGGCGCTGAGCAGTTCTTC	CASNDRGAEQFF
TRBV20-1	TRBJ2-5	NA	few	TGCAGTGCTAGAGAGGTCAGCCGAGAGACCCAGTACTTC	CSAREVSRETQYF
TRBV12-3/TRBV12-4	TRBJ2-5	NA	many	TGTGCCAGCAGTTACACCCAAGAGACCCAGTACTTC	CASSYTQETQYF
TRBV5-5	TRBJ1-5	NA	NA	TGTGCCAGCAGCTTCAGGATGGATTATCAGCCCCAGCATTTT	CASSFRMDYQPQHF
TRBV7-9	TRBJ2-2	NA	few	TGTGCCAGCAGCTCACGTGACGGGACCGGGGAGCTGTTTTTT	CASSSRDGTGELFF
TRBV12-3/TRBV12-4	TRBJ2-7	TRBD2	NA	TGTGCCAGCAGCTCTACTGATAGCGGGAGCTTTTACGAGCAGTACTTC	CASSSTDSGSFYEQYF
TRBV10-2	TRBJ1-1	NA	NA	TGCGCCAGCAAAAGTCAAGGGAACACTGAAGCTTTCTTT	CASKSQGNTEAFF
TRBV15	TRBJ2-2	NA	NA	TGTGCCACCACCCGGGACTCTCCCGGGGAGCTGTTTTTT	CATTRDSPGELFF
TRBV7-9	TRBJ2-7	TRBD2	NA	TGTGCCAGCAGCTGGGAGGGATCCTACGAGCAGTACTTC	CASSWEGSYEQYF
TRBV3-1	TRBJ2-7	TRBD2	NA	TGTGCCAGCAGCCAAGGGACTAGCGGGCGCTACGAGCAGTACTTC	CASSQGTSGRYEQYF
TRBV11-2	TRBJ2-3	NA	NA	TGTGCCAGCAGCCTCTCAAATACGCAGTATTTT	CASSLSNTQYF
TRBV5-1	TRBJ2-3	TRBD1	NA	TGCGCCAGCAGCACGACAGGGAGTAGAGATACGCAGTATTTT	CASSTTGSRDTQYF
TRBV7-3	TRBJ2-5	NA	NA	TGTGCCAGCAGCTTAGGGGCACTAGCAGAGGAGACCCAGTACTTC	CASSLGALAEETQYF
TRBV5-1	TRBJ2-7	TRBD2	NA	TGCGCCAGCAGTCCCGGGACTAGCGGGAGTTTATACGAGCAGTACTTC	CASSPGTSGSLYEQYF
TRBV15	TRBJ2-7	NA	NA	TGTGCCACCAGCAGAGAGACCCGATTCTCCTACGAGCAGTACTTT	CATSRETRFSYEQYF
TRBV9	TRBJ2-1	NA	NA	TGTGCCAGCAGCGTTTCCGGGAGCAATTCGTACAATGAGCAGTTCTTC	CASSVSGSNSYNEQFF
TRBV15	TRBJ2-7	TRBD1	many	TGTGCCACCAGCAGGCCGGGACAGGGGGCATCCTACGAGCAGTACTTC	CATSRPGQGASYEQYF
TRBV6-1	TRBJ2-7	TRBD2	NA	TGTGCCAGCAAGAACCCCGGGAGGGAGAGGGACGAGCAGTACTTC	CASKNPGRERDEQYF
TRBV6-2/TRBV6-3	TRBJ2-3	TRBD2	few	TGTGCCAGCAGGCCCGGGACTACCGTCCGGCATACGCAGTATTTT	CASRPGTTVRHTQYF
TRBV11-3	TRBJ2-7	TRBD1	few	TGTGCCAGCAGCTTAGGGGGGACAGGGTCCTACGAGCAGTACTTC	CASSLGGTGSYEQYF
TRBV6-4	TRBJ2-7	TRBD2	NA	TGTGCCAGCAGCCCTAGCGGGAGTGTCCACGAGCAGTACTTC	CASSPSGSVHEQYF
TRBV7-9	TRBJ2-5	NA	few	TGTGCCAGCAGCTCAGGCAGCGAAGAGACCCAGTACTTC	CASSSGSEETQYF